The 20 T cell receptor beta chains below come from one sample, sequenced in a study of T cell responses to AZD1222 COVID-19 vaccine. Data came from immunoSEQ multiplex PCR; TCRdb stores just in-frame clones and leaves some out. This sample has tens of thousands of clones, with about 90% found just once. This material consisted of peripheral blood, taken 28 days after the second AZD1222 dose. The receptor set was obtained from an adult who received the AZD1222 COVID-19 vaccine.

The gene calls are TRBV6-1 and TRBJ1-2; D is unresolved. The CDR3 runs 12 residues. Germline V gene sequence: CDR1 MNHNS, CDR2 SASEGT. V lost 3 bases and J lost 0, with 2 bases in between. Written as DNA, the CDR3 is TGTGCCAGCAGTGAGTCTAACTATGGCTACACCTTC. It encodes CASSESNYGYTF.

The gene calls are TRBV5-3 and TRBJ2-7; the D is unclear. TRBV5-3 is filed as an ORF, its function uncertain. There are 17 residues in the CDR3. The V end was cut by 7 bases, the J end by 0 bases, with 23 bases between. In DNA form, the CDR3 reads TGTGCCAGATATGACACGAAAACAAAGCCCATCTCCTACGAGCAGTACTTC. Translating gives CARYDTKTKPISYEQYF.

This sequence joins TRBV5-1 and TRBJ2-7; 10 bases fit TRBD2. The CDR3 totals 12 residues. With V trimmed by 4 bases and J by 6 bases, 1 base remained unmatched. Germline loops: CDR1 SGHRS, CDR2 YFSETQ. CDR3 sequence (DNA): TGCGCCAGCAGCACTAGCGGGATCGAGCAGTACTTC. Its protein is CASSTSGIEQYF.

V usage is TRBV4-1 and J usage is TRBJ1-4, with a tentative D call TRBD1 (6 bases). Looked up from germline, CDR1 is MGHRA and CDR2 is YSYEKL. This CDR3 is built from 16 residues. V gave up 5 bases and J gave up 0 bases, with 13 bases separating them. CDR3 residues: CASSSLQGATNEKLFF. CDR3 sequence (DNA): TGCGCCAGCAGCTCATTACAGGGAGCAACTAATGAAAAACTGTTTTTT.

The chain combines TRBV27 with TRBJ2-7; D call uncertain. The CDR3 loop spans 12 amino acids. Trimming took 3 bases from V and 6 from J, leaving 9 bases between them. Germline CDR1 MNHEY, CDR2 SMNVEV (reference sequence). CDR3 nucleotide sequence: TGTGCCAGCAGTTTCAACCGGGTCGAGCAGTACTTC. Translating it yields CASSFNRVEQYF.

The CDR3 loop is CASSVGADPGETQYF. CDR3 nucleotides: TGTGCCAGCAGCGTTGGGGCAGACCCAGGGGAGACCCAGTACTTC. This chain links TRBV9 with TRBJ2-5, with D perhaps matching TRBD1 (5 bases). CDR3 size: 15 residues. V lost 2 bases and J lost 5, with 16 bases in between. From germline, CDR1 is SGDLS and CDR2 YYNGEE.

The chain uses TRBV6-1 and TRBJ1-1; maybe TRBD1 (5 bases). The germline CDR1 and CDR2 sequences are MNHNS and SASEGT. The CDR3 extends over 13 amino acids. Trimming shortened V by 2 bases and J by 10 bases, and 14 bases separated the two germline ends. CDR3 sequence: CASSESWGVAAFF. CDR3 nucleotide sequence: TGTGCCAGCAGTGAATCTTGGGGGGTCGCAGCTTTCTTT.

The CDR3 loop is CASSFGGSSYEQYF. The CDR3 DNA follows: TGTGCCAGCAGTTTTGGTGGGAGCTCCTACGAGCAGTACTTC. The V gene is TRBV28, the J gene TRBJ2-7; D might be TRBD2 (5 bases). The germline CDR1 and CDR2 sequences are MDHEN and SYDVKM. Trimming left V 3 bases short and J 0 bases short, with 9 bases between. The CDR3 loop spans 14 amino acids. Supplemented by reference TRBV28 and TRBJ2-7, the full variable domain reads DVKVTQSSRYLVKRTGEKVFLECVQDMDHENMFWYRQDPGLGLRLIYFSYDVKMKEKGDIPEGYSVSREKKERFSLILESASTNQTSMYLCASSFGGSSYEQYFGPGTRLTVT.

The V and J genes are TRBV18 and TRBJ2-1, with 10 bases identical to TRBD2. V lost 2 bases and J lost 4; bases outside the gene matches: 14. CDR1 KGHSH and CDR2 LQKENI come from the germline V gene. The CDR3 contains 19 residues. CDR3 sequence (DNA): TGTGCCAGCTCACCAATGATAGTAGCGGGAGGCCTAAATTACAATGAGCAGTTCTTC. Protein: CASSPMIVAGGLNYNEQFF.

The genes are TRBV9 and TRBJ2-2; D is ambiguous. Trimming stripped 5 bases from V and 0 bases from J, with 8 bases between. Germline lookup yields CDR1 SGDLS and CDR2 YYNGEE. There are 14 residues in the CDR3. The CDR3 sequence: CASRQNPNTGELFF. The CDR3 coding sequence is TGTGCCAGCAGACAGAACCCGAACACCGGGGAGCTGTTTTTT.

The chain combines TRBV14 with TRBJ2-3; D is unclear. Trimming took off 3 bases at V and 5 bases at J, with 9 bases between the two ends. Germline assignment: CDR1 SGHDN and CDR2 FVKESK. This CDR3 spans 13 amino acids. CDR3 sequence: CASSHRIRDTQYF. The DNA for the CDR3 is TGTGCCAGCAGCCACAGGATTAGAGATACGCAGTATTTT.

V and J are TRBV25-1 and TRBJ1-1, with a weak D call TRBD1 (6 bases). The V end lost 5 bases, the J end lost 11 bases, and 12 bases lay between the germline ends. The CDR3 has 11 amino acids. CDR1 and CDR2 (germline): MGHDK, SYGVNS. CDR3 sequence (DNA): TGTGCCAGCAGTCGAGGGACAATCGCTTTCTTT. This codes for CASSRGTIAFF.

This clone was observed a handful of times. The V gene is TRBV5-6, the J gene TRBJ2-7; D is unresolved. Germline V gene lookup returns CDR1 SGHDT and CDR2 YYEEEE. This CDR3 has 14 residues. Trimming took 0 bases from V and 2 from J, leaving 9 bases between them. The CDR3 spells CASSLGWGAYEQYF. The CDR3, as DNA: TGTGCCAGCAGCTTGGGGTGGGGTGCCTACGAGCAGTACTTC.

This rearrangement joins TRBV19 to TRBJ1-6; D gene uncertain. Germline V CDR1 and CDR2: LNHDA, SQIVND (reference sequence). The V gene lost 5 bases and the J gene lost 8 bases, with 10 bases spanning the gap. The CDR3 totals 13 residues. The CDR3 DNA follows: TGTGCCAGTAGTGCGAAAGGGCATTCACCCCTCCACTTT. Translating gives CASSAKGHSPLHF. Looking up the rest from reference TRBV19 and TRBJ1-6 gives the full variable domain: DGGITQSPKYLFRKEGQNVTLSCEQNLNHDAMYWYRQDPGQGLRLIYYSQIVNDFQKGDIAEGYSVSREKKESFPLTVTSAQKNPTAFYLCASSAKGHSPLHFGNGTRLTVT.

V is TRBV27 and J is TRBJ2-2; D may match TRBD1 or TRBD2 (6 bases each). Trimming took off 7 bases at V and 6 bases at J, with 18 bases between the two ends. Germline V gene sequence: CDR1 MNHEY, CDR2 SMNVEV (reference sequence). CDR3 size: 15 residues. CDR3: CASKAVDRRAGELFF. The CDR3, as DNA: TGTGCCAGCAAAGCGGTAGACAGGAGGGCCGGGGAGCTGTTTTTT.

This clone has a single count. This chain links TRBV6-2 or TRBV6-3 with TRBJ1-1; no clear D. V gave up 2 bases and J gave up 1 base, with 5 bases separating them. Germline CDR1 is MNHEY and CDR2 is SVGEGT. The length of the CDR3 is 13 residues. CDR3 residues: CASSYTSNTEAFF. The CDR3 DNA reads TGTGCCAGCAGTTACACCTCGAACACTGAAGCTTTCTTT.

The V call is TRBV21-1, the J call TRBJ2-3; TRBD2 reflects the table's D call only, with no check against the DNA. TRBV21-1 represents a pseudogene. CDR3 length: 12 residues. The CDR3 is CASRERADTQYF. The CDR3 DNA follows: TGTGCCAGCAGAGAGAGGGCTGATACGCAGTATTTT.

The chain carries TRBV5-4 and TRBJ1-5; TRBD1 matches at 9 bases. This CDR3 is 16 amino acids long. V was clipped by 4 bases and J by 6 bases; unmatched bases: 11. CDR1 and CDR2 (germline): SGHNT, YYREEE (reference sequence). The CDR3 region is CASSPRDREKSQPQHF. DNA of the CDR3: TGTGCCAGCAGCCCCCGGGACAGGGAGAAAAGTCAGCCCCAGCATTTT. The full variable domain, with the rest looked up from reference TRBV5-4 and TRBJ1-5, is ETGVTQSPTHLIKTRGQQVTLRCSSQSGHNTVSWYQQALGQGPQFIFQYYREEENGRGNFPPRFSGLQFPNYSSELNVNALELDDSALYLCASSPRDREKSQPQHFGDGTRLSIL.

The rearrangement joins TRBV19 to TRBJ2-7, with D perhaps TRBD1 or TRBD2 (5 bases each). This CDR3 has 13 residues. Looked up from germline, CDR1 is LNHDA and CDR2 is SQIVND (reference sequence). V lost 3 bases to trimming and J lost 6 bases, with 12 bases between them. The CDR3 sequence: CASSMGLASEQYF. Here the CDR3 DNA reads TGTGCCAGTAGTATGGGGCTAGCATCCGAGCAGTACTTC.

This chain joins TRBV15 and TRBJ2-5; 12 bases line up with TRBD2. The germline V gene has CDR1 LNHNV and CDR2 YYDKDF (reference sequence). The J segment lost 5 bases and the V segment lost 5 bases, leaving 6 bases of the junction unmatched. This CDR3 has 15 residues. CDR3 protein: CATSGASGRGETQYF. CDR3 bases: TGTGCCACCAGCGGGGCTAGCGGGAGGGGGGAGACCCAGTACTTC.